These T cell receptor beta chains were read from a single sample in a study of blood T cell repertoires in COVID-19. Measured with immunoSEQ multiplex PCR; TCRdb has only the in-frame clones, and not every one. The table shows roughly 200,000 clones, with 86% occurring only once. The sequencing sample was made of PBMCs or T cells enriched from blood (not recorded which). These receptors all come from a woman aged 40 to 55 in a cohort exposed to, infected with or recovered from COVID-19 (not recorded which). Each CDR3 is given with its conserved first and last residue. The order of the fields is clone size, D gene, J gene, V gene, CDR3 DNA, CDR3 protein. A D gene is named only where the DNA matches it firmly. The size entry is marked missing in some rows and otherwise reads once, few, many or a size class.

size: .
D: TRBD2
J: TRBJ2-1
V: TRBV11-2
DNA: TGTGCCAGCAGCTTGAGCGGGAATCGGAATGAGCAGTTCTTC
CDR3: CASSLSGNRNEQFF

size: .
D: .
J: TRBJ2-7
V: TRBV4-1
DNA: TGCGCCAGCAGCCAAGAACGACAGAGCTACGAGCAGTACTTC
CDR3: CASSQERQSYEQYF

size: .
D: TRBD1
J: TRBJ2-5
V: TRBV10-2
DNA: TGCGCCAGCAGTGAGAGGACAGGGGTTGGGGAGACCCAGTACTTC
CDR3: CASSERTGVGETQYF

size: .
D: TRBD2
J: TRBJ2-3
V: TRBV19
DNA: TGTGCCAGTAGTATGACTAGCTTGAGCACAGATACGCAGTATTTT
CDR3: CASSMTSLSTDTQYF

size: .
D: .
J: TRBJ2-1
V: TRBV11-2
DNA: TGTGCCAGCCGACCGGAGGGGCATGGGTCCTACAATGAGCAGTTCTTC
CDR3: CASRPEGHGSYNEQFF

size: many
D: TRBD2
J: TRBJ2-7
V: TRBV28
DNA: TGTGCCAGCAGTTTATCCGGGGGGGTCAGAGTGTGGCAGTACTTC
CDR3: CASSLSGGVRVWQYF

size: few
D: .
J: TRBJ1-6
V: TRBV6-5
DNA: TGTGCCAGCAGTTACGGCAGGGATTATAATTCACCCCTCCACTTT
CDR3: CASSYGRDYNSPLHF

size: .
D: TRBD1
J: TRBJ1-2
V: TRBV5-6
DNA: TGTGCCAGCAGCTTTGGGACAGGGGCGCGTCGATACGGCTACACCTTC
CDR3: CASSFGTGARRYGYTF

size: .
D: TRBD1
J: TRBJ1-1
V: TRBV19
DNA: TGTGCCAGTAGTATTAGACAGGGACTGAACACTGAAGCTTTCTTT
CDR3: CASSIRQGLNTEAFF

size: .
D: TRBD1
J: TRBJ1-2
V: TRBV9
DNA: TGTGCCAGCAGCGTAGGCAGGGGGGCGAACTATGGCTACACCTTC
CDR3: CASSVGRGANYGYTF

size: .
D: .
J: TRBJ2-3
V: TRBV10-1
DNA: TGCGCCAGCAGTGAGTCGGCGGGCCGCACAGATACGCAGTATTTT
CDR3: CASSESAGRTDTQYF

size: .
D: .
J: TRBJ1-3
V: TRBV2
DNA: TGTGCCAGCAGCCGGGACACGTACTCTGGAAACACCATATATTTT
CDR3: CASSRDTYSGNTIYF

size: few
D: .
J: TRBJ2-1
V: TRBV5-1
DNA: TGCGCCAGCAGCTTGGCCGGGATCCATGAGCAGTTCTTC
CDR3: CASSLAGIHEQFF

size: once
D: .
J: TRBJ2-1
V: TRBV27
DNA: TGTGCCAGTTGCCCGAAGCCGGGACTGCCGGTCGGTGAGCAGTTCTTC
CDR3: CASCPKPGLPVGEQFF

size: .
D: .
J: TRBJ2-7
V: TRBV30
DNA: TGTGCCTGGAGTGTGGGCGGGTACGAGCAGTACTTC
CDR3: CAWSVGGYEQYF

size: .
D: .
J: TRBJ1-6
V: TRBV13
DNA: TGTGCCAGCAGCCAAGTAGGAGGGGATTCACCCCTCCACTTT
CDR3: CASSQVGGDSPLHF

size: .
D: TRBD1
J: TRBJ1-5
V: TRBV19
DNA: TGTGCCAGTAGTATAGTATACAGGGGGAAGAGGGGTCAGCCCCAGCATTTT
CDR3: CASSIVYRGKRGQPQHF

size: many
D: .
J: TRBJ2-4
V: TRBV11-2
DNA: TGTGCCAGCAGCCCCGAGTCCGGGGTTGGGTACATTCAGTACTTC
CDR3: CASSPESGVGYIQYF

size: .
D: .
J: TRBJ1-3
V: TRBV2
DNA: TGTGCCAGCAGTGATCAGGGCGGAAACACCATATATTTT
CDR3: CASSDQGGNTIYF

size: .
D: TRBD1
J: TRBJ1-2
V: TRBV6-2/TRBV6-3
DNA: TGTGCCAGCAGTTCCCCCGGGACAGGCTACTATGGCTACACCTTC
CDR3: CASSSPGTGYYGYTF

size: .
D: .
J: TRBJ1-3
V: TRBV20-1
DNA: TGCAGTGCTAGTTCGAACACCATATATTTT
CDR3: CSASSNTIYF

size: .
D: .
J: TRBJ2-2
V: TRBV3-1/TRBV3-2
DNA: TGTGCTAGCAGTCTACAGAGAACCGGGGAGCTGTTTTTT
CDR3: CASSLQRTGELFF

size: once
D: .
J: TRBJ2-1
V: TRBV6-6
DNA: TGTGCCAGCACCCGCTCGGGAGATTCCTACAATGAGCAGTTCTTC
CDR3: CASTRSGDSYNEQFF

size: .
D: TRBD2
J: TRBJ2-5
V: TRBV30
DNA: TGTGCCTGGAGCCAGACGGGGGGATTAGTAGAGACCCAGTACTTC
CDR3: CAWSQTGGLVETQYF

size: .
D: TRBD1
J: TRBJ2-1
V: TRBV25-1
DNA: TGTGCCAGCAGGTTGGACAGGGGTTCCTACAATGAGCAGTTCTTC
CDR3: CASRLDRGSYNEQFF

size: .
D: .
J: TRBJ2-3
V: TRBV12-5
DNA: TGTGCTAGTGGTTTGCCCCGGGACACTCCTGTAGATACGCAGTATTTT
CDR3: CASGLPRDTPVDTQYF

size: .
D: TRBD1
J: TRBJ2-7
V: TRBV6-5
DNA: TGTGCCAGCACTAACAGGGGATCCTACGAGCAGTACTTC
CDR3: CASTNRGSYEQYF

size: .
D: .
J: TRBJ1-1
V: TRBV19
DNA: TGTGCCAGTAGCAGAGCGGGCACTGAAGCTTTCTTT
CDR3: CASSRAGTEAFF

size: .
D: TRBD1
J: TRBJ2-5
V: TRBV7-9
DNA: TGTGCCAGCAGCTTAGGGGACAGGCCGAGGGGGACCCAGTACTTC
CDR3: CASSLGDRPRGTQYF

size: .
D: TRBD2
J: TRBJ2-2
V: TRBV24-1
DNA: TGTGCCACCAGTGACCGTAGCGGGAGCGACACCGGGGAGCTGTTTTTT
CDR3: CATSDRSGSDTGELFF

size: .
D: .
J: TRBJ2-1
V: TRBV7-2
DNA: TGTGCCAGCAACCTGGGTAGCACCGATGAGCAGTTCTTC
CDR3: CASNLGSTDEQFF

size: once
D: .
J: TRBJ1-5
V: TRBV28
DNA: TGTGCCAGCAGTTTATACAGGTCGGGCAATCAGCCCCAGCATTTT
CDR3: CASSLYRSGNQPQHF

size: .
D: TRBD1
J: TRBJ2-5
V: TRBV24-1
DNA: TGTGCCACCAGTGATGGACAGGGCCGGGAGACCCAGTACTTC
CDR3: CATSDGQGRETQYF

size: .
D: .
J: TRBJ2-7
V: TRBV12-3/TRBV12-4
DNA: TGTGCCAGCAGCCCACCCGGGATCTACGAGCAGTACTTC
CDR3: CASSPPGIYEQYF

size: .
D: .
J: TRBJ1-1
V: TRBV19
DNA: TGTGCCAGTAGCCCCAACAGGAGAATGAACACTGAAGCTTTCTTT
CDR3: CASSPNRRMNTEAFF

size: .
D: .
J: TRBJ2-7
V: TRBV9
DNA: TGTGCCAGCAGCCCAAGTGGGGCATGGGAGCAGTACTTC
CDR3: CASSPSGAWEQYF

size: .
D: TRBD1
J: TRBJ2-7
V: TRBV11-2
DNA: TGTGCCAGCAGCCCACCGGGGACAGGGCTCACCTACGAGCAGTACTTC
CDR3: CASSPPGTGLTYEQYF

size: .
D: .
J: TRBJ1-2
V: TRBV10-3
DNA: TGTGCCATCAGAGAGACAGCGGGGATTCGGGGCTACACCTTC
CDR3: CAIRETAGIRGYTF

size: .
D: .
J: TRBJ2-1
V: TRBV11-2
DNA: TGTGCCAGCAGCTTGGGACTTCTCAATGAGCAGTTCTTC
CDR3: CASSLGLLNEQFF

size: .
D: .
J: TRBJ2-3
V: TRBV29-1
DNA: TGCAGCGTTGAAGGCCAGGGTGTAGCAGATACGCAGTATTTT
CDR3: CSVEGQGVADTQYF

size: .
D: .
J: TRBJ2-4
V: TRBV23-1
DNA: TGCGCCAGCCCAAGGGGTCGGCGACTAGCCAAAAACATTCAGTACTTC
CDR3: CASPRGRRLAKNIQYF